This TCR beta chain was identified during a study of early T cells in non-severe SARS-CoV-2 infection. Overall study context: Bulk RNA from unsorted whole blood was sequenced; chains were unpaired.

Study-level results: Private and CD4 specificities were missed by VDJdb matching, which favored anti-spike CD8 responses.

CDR3 length: 10 amino acids. Trimming removed 7 bases at V and 9 bases at J, with 9 bases between. Germline CDR1 is SQVTM and CDR2 is ANQGSEA. This clonotype has just a few counts. Antigen unknown. Researchers tagged individual cDNA molecules with unique molecular identifiers. In TCRdb, the 5' RACE reads were re-called with MiXCR into one record per CDR3 protein. The data hold about 88,000 distinct CDR3 sequences, with just under 15% observed a single time. The rearrangement uses TRBV29-1 and TRBJ2-2; no clear D gene. Sequenced input: whole blood. The clonotype comes from an adult who was a healthcare worker with PCR-confirmed SARS-CoV-2 infection or an uninfected control (not recorded which). CDR3 protein: CSARGRELFF. As DNA, the CDR3 is TGCAGCGCCCGAGGCAGGGAGCTGTTTTTT.